The 4 T cell receptor beta chains given below trace back to one sample, sequenced in a study of cytomegalovirus exposure and HLA in healthy donors. Use of 60 Vbeta and 13 Jbeta primers characterized the PCR. The method was immunoSEQ multiplex PCR; TCRdb's version includes in-frame clones alone and lacks a portion of them. The sample has approximately 100,000 clones; over 65% are singletons. The sequencing input was PBMCs. The receptors come from a man in his sixties in good health and CMV-seropositive.

The chain carries TRBV7-9 and TRBJ2-6, with TRBD2 as a possible D gene (5 bases). The V and J ends lost 4 bases and 2 bases respectively, with 9 bases between them. The CDR3 consists of 15 residues. Germline V gene sequence: CDR1 SEHNR, CDR2 FQNEAQ (reference sequence). The DNA for the CDR3 is TGTGCCAGCAGCTCTTTCGGGGCTGGGGCCAACGTCCTGACTTTC. Its translation is CASSSFGAGANVLTF.

This chain links TRBV21-1 with TRBJ1-5; the D call in the table, TRBD1, was not verified against the DNA. TRBV21-1 counts as a pseudogene. CDR3 length: 14 amino acids. CDR3 protein: CASSKGDNHQPQHF. The CDR3 DNA follows: TGTGCCAGCAGCAAAGGGGACAACCATCAGCCCCAGCATTTT.

This clone was counted only a few times. V gene TRBV4-1 combines with J gene TRBJ2-1; possibly TRBD1 for D (6 bases). Between the trimmed V and J ends, which lost 0 bases and 10 bases, there was a span of 16 bases. Germline V gene sequence: CDR1 MGHRA, CDR2 YSYEKL. The CDR3 is 15 residues long. The CDR3 region has the DNA TGCGCCAGCAGCCAAGATGGCACAGGGTTTGACGAGCAGTTCTTC. It specifies CASSQDGTGFDEQFF.

This chain uses TRBV30 with TRBJ1-5; a weak D match, TRBD1 (5 bases). V gave up 2 bases and J gave up 6 bases, with 20 bases separating them. This CDR3 is 16 amino acids long. CDR1 GTSNPN and CDR2 SVGIG come from the germline V gene (reference sequence). This CDR3 is CAWSSPGVGGRQPQHF. The CDR3 nucleotides read TGTGCCTGGAGTTCCCCTGGCGTGGGGGGTCGTCAGCCCCAGCATTTT.